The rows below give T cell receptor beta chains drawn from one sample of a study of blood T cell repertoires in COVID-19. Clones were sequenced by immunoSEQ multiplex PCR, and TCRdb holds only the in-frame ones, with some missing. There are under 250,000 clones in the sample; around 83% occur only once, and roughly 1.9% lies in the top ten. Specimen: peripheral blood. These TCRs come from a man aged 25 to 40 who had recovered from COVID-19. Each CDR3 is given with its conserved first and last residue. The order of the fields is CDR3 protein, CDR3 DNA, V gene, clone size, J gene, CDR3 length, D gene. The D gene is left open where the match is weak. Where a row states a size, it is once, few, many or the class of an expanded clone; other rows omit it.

CASSPNFEQFF,TGTGCCAGCAGCCCAAATTTTGAGCAGTTCTTC,TRBV2,NA,TRBJ2-1,11,NA
CASRQTGDYGYTF,TGTGCCAGCAGGCAAACAGGGGACTATGGCTACACCTTC,TRBV13,NA,TRBJ1-2,13,TRBD1
CASSPGGAGSQPQHF,TGTGCCAGCAGCCCAGGGGGTGCAGGGAGTCAGCCCCAGCATTTT,TRBV3-1/TRBV3-2,NA,TRBJ1-5,15,TRBD1
CASSQREGTSNNEQFF,TGCGCCAGCAGCCAAAGGGAAGGGACTAGCAACAATGAGCAGTTCTTC,TRBV4-1,NA,TRBJ2-1,16,TRBD2
CASRNPSVAAYNEQFF,TGCGCCAGCAGAAACCCGAGCGTTGCGGCCTACAATGAGCAGTTCTTC,TRBV10-1,NA,TRBJ2-1,16,NA
CASSPKGQGIYEQYF,TGCGCCAGCAGCCCAAAGGGACAGGGAATTTACGAGCAGTACTTC,TRBV5-1,NA,TRBJ2-7,15,TRBD1
CASSIGTGGSLSGANVLTF,TGCGCCAGCAGCATCGGGACAGGGGGGAGCCTCTCTGGGGCCAACGTCCTGACTTTC,TRBV5-1,NA,TRBJ2-6,19,TRBD1
CASRLAGANEQFF,TGTGCCAGTCGACTAGCGGGGGCCAATGAGCAGTTCTTC,TRBV2,NA,TRBJ2-1,13,TRBD2
CARTQKVAGALRKNTGELFF,TGTGCCAGAACCCAGAAGGTAGCGGGGGCCTTGAGGAAGAACACCGGGGAGCTGTTTTTT,TRBV5-3,NA,TRBJ2-2,20,TRBD2
CASRQFATHQETQYF,TGTGCCAGTCGACAGTTTGCGACCCATCAAGAGACCCAGTACTTC,TRBV19,NA,TRBJ2-5,15,NA
CASSTGMPAGLNYGYTF,TGTGCCAGCAGTACCGGGATGCCGGCAGGATTAAACTATGGCTACACCTTC,TRBV28,NA,TRBJ1-2,17,NA
CASSQDPPWSSRNQPQHF,TGCGCCAGCAGCCAAGATCCCCCCTGGAGCTCGCGCAATCAGCCCCAGCATTTT,TRBV4-1,NA,TRBJ1-5,18,NA
CASSPPGGPLEQYF,TGTGCCAGCAGTCCGCCGGGGGGTCCCCTCGAGCAGTACTTC,TRBV2,NA,TRBJ2-7,14,TRBD2
CASSATGVKAFF,TGTGCCAGCAGCGCTACAGGGGTTAAAGCTTTCTTT,TRBV11-2,few,TRBJ1-1,12,TRBD1
CASSLGSDTEAFF,TGCGCCAGCAGCTTGGGTTCAGACACTGAAGCTTTCTTT,TRBV5-1,once,TRBJ1-1,13,NA
CAIRASDRGYGYTF,TGTGCCATCAGGGCCTCGGACAGGGGCTATGGCTACACCTTC,TRBV10-3,NA,TRBJ1-2,14,TRBD1
CASSHSAGGDLLGTQYF,TGTGCCAGCAGCCACTCAGCGGGGGGGGACCTGCTTGGGACCCAGTACTTC,TRBV3-1/TRBV3-2,NA,TRBJ2-5,17,TRBD2
CASSSPGLNYGYTF,TGTGCCAGCAGCTCCCCCGGACTGAACTATGGCTACACCTTC,TRBV3-1/TRBV3-2,few,TRBJ1-2,14,NA
CASSLGQHQETQYF,TGTGCCAGCAGCTTAGGGCAACACCAAGAGACCCAGTACTTC,TRBV7-2,NA,TRBJ2-5,14,NA
CASSEAVAGYGYTF,TGTGCCAGCAGTGAAGCGGTGGCGGGGTATGGCTACACCTTC,TRBV2,NA,TRBJ1-2,14,NA